These T cell receptor beta chains were read from a single sample in a study of identifying expanded T cells in peripheral blood. Here immunoSEQ multiplex PCR was the method, and the copy in TCRdb shows in-frame clones only, minus some. The sample lists tens of thousands of clones, approximately 88% occurring once. Input material: blood. These TCRs come from a person between 18 and 75 years old in good health. The CDR3 runs from the conserved cysteine through the conserved F or W. Fields, in order: D gene, J gene, V gene, clone size, CDR3 DNA, CDR3 protein. The D gene is left open where the match is weak. Rows give clone size only sometimes, using once, few, many, or a class for an expanded clone.

D: -
J: TRBJ2-2
V: TRBV27
size: -
DNA: TGTGCCAGCAGTTTAATTGGGGCTGTCGGGGAGCTGTTTTTT
CDR3: CASSLIGAVGELFF

D: -
J: TRBJ1-4
V: TRBV19
size: -
DNA: TGTGCCAGTAGTATTGGGACCGATGAAAAACTGTTTTTT
CDR3: CASSIGTDEKLFF

D: -
J: TRBJ2-1
V: TRBV5-1
size: -
DNA: TGCGCCAGTACCTTAGGCCTAAGCTCCTACAATGAGCAGTTCTTC
CDR3: CASTLGLSSYNEQFF

D: -
J: TRBJ1-3
V: TRBV5-6
size: -
DNA: TGTGCCAGCAGCTTCCTCAGCGGGGGGGAAAACACCATATATTTT
CDR3: CASSFLSGGENTIYF

D: TRBD2
J: TRBJ2-7
V: TRBV7-8
size: -
DNA: TGTGCCAGCAGAGAAGTAGGGAGGGCCTACGAGCAGTACTTC
CDR3: CASREVGRAYEQYF

D: -
J: TRBJ1-5
V: TRBV2
size: -
DNA: TGTGCCAGCAGTGCCGGGCAGCCCCAGCATTTT
CDR3: CASSAGQPQHF

D: TRBD1
J: TRBJ2-5
V: TRBV5-1
size: -
DNA: TGCGCCAGCAGCTTACCCCAAGGGACAGATCAAGAGACCCAGTACTTC
CDR3: CASSLPQGTDQETQYF

D: TRBD1
J: TRBJ1-5
V: TRBV19
size: -
DNA: TGTGCCAGTAGTCGGCAGGGGGGCAATCAGCCCCAGCATTTT
CDR3: CASSRQGGNQPQHF

D: -
J: TRBJ2-3
V: TRBV4-3
size: -
DNA: TGCGCCAGCAGCCAGGGATTAGATACGCAGTATTTT
CDR3: CASSQGLDTQYF

D: -
J: TRBJ2-3
V: TRBV9
size: -
DNA: TGTGCCAGCAGCGTAACGGGGGTTGAGACAGATACGCAGTATTTT
CDR3: CASSVTGVETDTQYF

D: -
J: TRBJ2-3
V: TRBV19
size: -
DNA: TGTGCCAGTACCCTGGGGGGGGCTGTAACAGATACGCAGTATTTT
CDR3: CASTLGGAVTDTQYF

D: TRBD1
J: TRBJ1-2
V: TRBV19
size: few
DNA: TGTGCCAGTACCCCAGGACAGGGCCTTGGCTACACCTTC
CDR3: CASTPGQGLGYTF

D: -
J: TRBJ2-7
V: TRBV7-2
size: -
DNA: TGTGCCAGCAGCTCGACTAGTTATGAGCAGTACTTC
CDR3: CASSSTSYEQYF

D: -
J: TRBJ1-2
V: TRBV4-2
size: -
DNA: TGTGCCAGCAGCCAAGCCGGGTCCTATGGCTACACCTTC
CDR3: CASSQAGSYGYTF

D: -
J: TRBJ1-3
V: TRBV2
size: -
DNA: TGTGCCAGCAGCGTTCGGGTCGTCTCGAACACCATATATTTT
CDR3: CASSVRVVSNTIYF

D: -
J: TRBJ1-1
V: TRBV15
size: -
DNA: TGTGCCACCAGCAGGGGGGGTCGAGGGGATTGGAACACTGAAGCTTTCTTT
CDR3: CATSRGGRGDWNTEAFF

D: -
J: TRBJ2-1
V: TRBV15
size: -
DNA: TGTGCCACCAGCAGTGGCAGAGCCGACAATGAGCAGTTCTTC
CDR3: CATSSGRADNEQFF